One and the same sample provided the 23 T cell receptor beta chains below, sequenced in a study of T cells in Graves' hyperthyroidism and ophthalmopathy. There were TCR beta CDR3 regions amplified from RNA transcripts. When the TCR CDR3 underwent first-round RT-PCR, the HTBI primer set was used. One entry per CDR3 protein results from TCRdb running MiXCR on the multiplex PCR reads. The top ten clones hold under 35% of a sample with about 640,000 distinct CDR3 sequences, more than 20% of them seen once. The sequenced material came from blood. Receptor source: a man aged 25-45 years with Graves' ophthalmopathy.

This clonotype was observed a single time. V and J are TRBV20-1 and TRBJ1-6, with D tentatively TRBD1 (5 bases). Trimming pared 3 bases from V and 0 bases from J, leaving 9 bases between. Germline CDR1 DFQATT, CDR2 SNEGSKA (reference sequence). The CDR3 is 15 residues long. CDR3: CSASPGSSYNSPLHF. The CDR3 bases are TGCAGTGCTAGTCCAGGGAGCTCCTATAATTCACCCCTCCACTTT.

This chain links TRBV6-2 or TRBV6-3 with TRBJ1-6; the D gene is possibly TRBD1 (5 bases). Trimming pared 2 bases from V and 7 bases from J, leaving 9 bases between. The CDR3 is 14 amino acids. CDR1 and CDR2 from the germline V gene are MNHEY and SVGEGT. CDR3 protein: CASSYDGGNSPLHF. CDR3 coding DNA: TGTGCCAGCAGTTACGACGGGGGGAATTCACCCCTCCACTTT.

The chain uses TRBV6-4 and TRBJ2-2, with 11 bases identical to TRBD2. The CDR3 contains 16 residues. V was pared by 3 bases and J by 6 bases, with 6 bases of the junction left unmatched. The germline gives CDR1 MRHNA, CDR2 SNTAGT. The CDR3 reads CASSEGTSGGPGELFF. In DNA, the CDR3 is TGTGCCAGCAGTGAGGGGACTAGCGGAGGGCCCGGGGAGCTGTTTTTT.

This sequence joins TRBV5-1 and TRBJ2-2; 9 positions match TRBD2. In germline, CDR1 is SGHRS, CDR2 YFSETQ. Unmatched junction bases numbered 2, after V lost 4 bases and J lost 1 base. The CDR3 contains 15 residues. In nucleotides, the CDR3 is TGCGCCAGCAGCATTAGCGGGAGGAACACCGGGGAGCTGTTTTTT. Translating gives CASSISGRNTGELFF.

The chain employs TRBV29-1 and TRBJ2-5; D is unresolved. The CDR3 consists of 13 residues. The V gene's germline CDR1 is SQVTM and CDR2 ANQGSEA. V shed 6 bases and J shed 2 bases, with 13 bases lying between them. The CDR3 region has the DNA TGCAGCGTGGCTCTGAGGATTCAAGAGACCCAGTACTTC. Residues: CSVALRIQETQYF.

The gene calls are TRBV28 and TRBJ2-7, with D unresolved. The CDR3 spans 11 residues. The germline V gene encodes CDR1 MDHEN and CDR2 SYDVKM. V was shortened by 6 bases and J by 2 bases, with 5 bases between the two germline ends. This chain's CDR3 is CASRRAYEQYF. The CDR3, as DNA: TGTGCCAGCAGAAGAGCCTACGAGCAGTACTTC. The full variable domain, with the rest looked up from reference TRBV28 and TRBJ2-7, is DVKVTQSSRYLVKRTGEKVFLECVQDMDHENMFWYRQDPGLGLRLIYFSYDVKMKEKGDIPEGYSVSREKKERFSLILESASTNQTSMYLCASRRAYEQYFGPGTRLTVT.

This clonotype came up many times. The CDR3 coding sequence is TGTGCCAGCAGTCGCAGGGGAAATCAGCCCCAGCATTTT. Its translation is CASSRRGNQPQHF. This chain joins TRBV12-3 or TRBV12-4 and TRBJ1-5; perhaps TRBD1 as D (6 bases). Trimming removed 5 bases at V and 4 bases at J, with 9 bases between. The CDR3 runs to 13 residues.

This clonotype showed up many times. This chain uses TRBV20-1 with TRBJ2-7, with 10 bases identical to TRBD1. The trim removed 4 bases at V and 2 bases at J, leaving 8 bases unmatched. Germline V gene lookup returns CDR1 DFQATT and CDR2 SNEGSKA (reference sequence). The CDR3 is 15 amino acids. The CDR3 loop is CSANNPGQGTYEQYF. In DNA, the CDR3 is TGCAGTGCTAATAATCCGGGACAGGGGACCTACGAGCAGTACTTC.

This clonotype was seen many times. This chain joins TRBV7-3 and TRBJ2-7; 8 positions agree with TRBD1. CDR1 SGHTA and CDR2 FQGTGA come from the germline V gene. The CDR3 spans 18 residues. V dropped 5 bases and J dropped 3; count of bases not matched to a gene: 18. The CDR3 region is CASSPKRVRAGGIYEQYF. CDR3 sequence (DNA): TGTGCCAGCAGCCCAAAGCGAGTGAGGGCAGGGGGCATCTACGAGCAGTACTTC.

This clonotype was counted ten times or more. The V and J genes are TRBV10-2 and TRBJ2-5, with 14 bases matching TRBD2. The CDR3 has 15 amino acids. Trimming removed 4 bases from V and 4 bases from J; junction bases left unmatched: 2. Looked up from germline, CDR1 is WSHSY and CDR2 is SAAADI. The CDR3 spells CASSAGLAGGETQYF. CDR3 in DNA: TGCGCCAGCAGTGCCGGACTAGCGGGAGGAGAGACCCAGTACTTC.

The CDR3 DNA follows: TGCGCCAGCAATGTTGCACAGGGGGATCTCTCTGGGGCCAACGTCCTGACTTTC. Translating it yields CASNVAQGDLSGANVLTF. The chain uses TRBV5-1 and TRBJ2-6; 8 bases map to TRBD1. CDR3 size: 18 residues. The germline V gene has CDR1 SGHRS and CDR2 YFSETQ. V was pared by 6 bases and J by 0 bases, with 11 bases of the junction left unmatched.

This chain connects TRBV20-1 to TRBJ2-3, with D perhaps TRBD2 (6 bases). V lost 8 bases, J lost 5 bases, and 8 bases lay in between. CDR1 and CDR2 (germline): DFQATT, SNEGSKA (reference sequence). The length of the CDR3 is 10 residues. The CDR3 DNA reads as TGCAGTCCCGGGGGAGATACGCAGTATTTT. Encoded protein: CSPGGDTQYF.

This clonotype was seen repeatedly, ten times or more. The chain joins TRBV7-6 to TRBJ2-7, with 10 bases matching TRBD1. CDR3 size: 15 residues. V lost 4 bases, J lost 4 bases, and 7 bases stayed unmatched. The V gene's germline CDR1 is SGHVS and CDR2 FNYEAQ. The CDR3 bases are TGTGCCAGCAGCTCAGTAGGACAGGGGGGATACGAGCAGTACTTC. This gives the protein CASSSVGQGGYEQYF. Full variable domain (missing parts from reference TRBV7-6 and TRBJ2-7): GAGVSQSPRYKVTKRGQDVALRCDPISGHVSLYWYRQALGQGPEFLTYFNYEAQQDKSGLPNDRFSAERPEGSISTLTIQRTEQRDSAMYRCASSSVGQGGYEQYFGPGTRLTVT.

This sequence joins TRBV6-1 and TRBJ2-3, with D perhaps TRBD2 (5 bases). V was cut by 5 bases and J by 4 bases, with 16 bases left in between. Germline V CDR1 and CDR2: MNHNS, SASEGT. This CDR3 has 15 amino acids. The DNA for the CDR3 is TGTGCCAGCAGTACCGGGATAGGGATGCCAGATACGCAGTATTTT. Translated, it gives CASSTGIGMPDTQYF.

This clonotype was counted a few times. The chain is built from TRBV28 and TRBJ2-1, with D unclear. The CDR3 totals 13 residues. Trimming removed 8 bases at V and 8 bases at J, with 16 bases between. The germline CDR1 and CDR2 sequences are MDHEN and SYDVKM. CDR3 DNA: TGTGCCAGCCGACCCCGAGAGGCTGATGAGCAGTTCTTC. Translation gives CASRPREADEQFF.

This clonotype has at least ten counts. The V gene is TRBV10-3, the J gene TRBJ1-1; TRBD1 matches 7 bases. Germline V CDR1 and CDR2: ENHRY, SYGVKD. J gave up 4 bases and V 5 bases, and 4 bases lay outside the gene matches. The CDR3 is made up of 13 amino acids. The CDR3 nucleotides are TGTGCCATCAGTTCCAGGGGGGGCACTGAAGCTTTCTTT. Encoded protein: CAISSRGGTEAFF.

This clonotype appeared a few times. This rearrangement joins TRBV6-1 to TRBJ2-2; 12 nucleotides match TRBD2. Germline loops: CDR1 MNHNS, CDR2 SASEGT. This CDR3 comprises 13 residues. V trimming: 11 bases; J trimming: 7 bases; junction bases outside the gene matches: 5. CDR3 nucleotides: TGTGCCGCTAGCGGGAGGGTCGGCGGGGAGCTGTTTTTT. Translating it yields CAASGRVGGELFF.

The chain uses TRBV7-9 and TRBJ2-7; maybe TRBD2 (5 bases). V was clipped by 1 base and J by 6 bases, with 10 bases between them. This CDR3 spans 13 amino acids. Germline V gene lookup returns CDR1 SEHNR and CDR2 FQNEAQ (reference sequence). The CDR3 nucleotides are TGTGCCAGCAGCTTAGGAGGTCGGGGCGAGCAGTACTTC. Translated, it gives CASSLGGRGEQYF.

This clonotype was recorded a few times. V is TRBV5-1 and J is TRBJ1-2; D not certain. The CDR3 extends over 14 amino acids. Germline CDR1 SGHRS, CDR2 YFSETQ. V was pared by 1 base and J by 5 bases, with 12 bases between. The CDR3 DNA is TGCGCCAGCAGCTTGAAGGAGGGAGAGTATGGCTACACCTTC. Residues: CASSLKEGEYGYTF.

CDR3 sequence (DNA): TGCAGCGTAGGGACAGGGGGCGGTTATGGCTACACCTTC. Residues: CSVGTGGGYGYTF. The chain couples TRBV29-1 to TRBJ1-2; 12 nucleotides line up with TRBD1. J gave up 5 bases and V 6 bases, and 4 bases lay outside the gene matches. Germline-derived CDR1 and CDR2 are SQVTM and ANQGSEA. The CDR3 has 13 amino acids. Variable domain in full (rest from reference TRBV29-1 and TRBJ1-2): SAVISQKPSRDICQRGTSLTIQCQVDSQVTMMFWYRQQPGQSLTLIATANQGSEATYESGFVIDKFPISRPNLTFSTLTVSNMSPEDSSIYLCSVGTGGGYGYTFGSGTRLTVV.

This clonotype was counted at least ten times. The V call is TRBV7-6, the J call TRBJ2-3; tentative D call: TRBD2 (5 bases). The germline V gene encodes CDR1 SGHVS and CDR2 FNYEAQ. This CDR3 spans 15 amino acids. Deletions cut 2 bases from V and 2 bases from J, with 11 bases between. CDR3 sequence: CASSLIPRVTDTQYF. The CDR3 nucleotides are TGTGCCAGCAGCTTAATTCCGAGGGTCACAGATACGCAGTATTTT.

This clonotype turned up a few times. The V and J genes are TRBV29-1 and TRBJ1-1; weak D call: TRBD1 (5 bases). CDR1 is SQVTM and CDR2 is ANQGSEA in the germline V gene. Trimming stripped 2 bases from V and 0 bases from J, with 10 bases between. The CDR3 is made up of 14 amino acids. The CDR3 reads CSVERAGMNTEAFF. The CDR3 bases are TGCAGCGTTGAAAGGGCAGGGATGAACACTGAAGCTTTCTTT.

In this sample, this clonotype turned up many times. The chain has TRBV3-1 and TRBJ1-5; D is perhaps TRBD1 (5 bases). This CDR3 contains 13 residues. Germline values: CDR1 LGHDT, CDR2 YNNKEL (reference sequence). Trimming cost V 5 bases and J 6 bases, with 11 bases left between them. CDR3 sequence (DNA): TGTGCCAGCAGCACACGGGGCGTTCAGCCCCAGCATTTT. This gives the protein CASSTRGVQPQHF.